The 10 T cell receptor beta chains below come from one sample, sequenced in a study of blood T cell repertoires in COVID-19. Sequenced by immunoSEQ multiplex PCR; TCRdb stores in-frame clones only, minus some. This table holds around 94,000 clones, about 72% found once. Sample: peripheral blood. Every receptor here comes from a man in his 60s with active or convalescent COVID-19.

This chain uses TRBV7-8 with TRBJ2-7, with 7 bases fitting TRBD2. The CDR3 length is 14 residues. With V trimmed by 5 bases and J by 0 bases, 4 bases remained unmatched. Germline V gene lookup returns CDR1 SGHVS and CDR2 FQNEAQ. DNA of the CDR3: TGTGCCAGCAGCCCCGGGACTACCTCCTACGAGCAGTACTTC. Its protein product is CASSPGTTSYEQYF.

This clone has only a few counts. V is TRBV5-1 and J is TRBJ1-3; D might be TRBD1 (5 bases). The V and J ends lost 0 bases and 3 bases respectively, with 13 bases between them. The CDR3 length is 16 residues. Germline V gene lookup returns CDR1 SGHRS and CDR2 YFSETQ. The CDR3 protein is CASSLEGAADGNTIYF. CDR3 coding DNA: TGCGCCAGCAGCTTGGAAGGGGCCGCAGATGGAAACACCATATATTTT.

This clone was picked up a small number of times. The chain has TRBV5-1 and TRBJ1-1; weak D call: TRBD1 (6 bases). This CDR3 has 15 amino acids. Germline V gives CDR1 SGHRS, CDR2 YFSETQ. The ends were cut back, 3 bases at V and 4 bases at J, with 16 bases in the middle. The CDR3 loop is CASSSQGGRVTEAFF. CDR3 bases: TGCGCCAGCAGCTCCCAAGGGGGGAGGGTCACTGAAGCTTTCTTT. Full variable domain (missing parts from reference TRBV5-1 and TRBJ1-1): KAGVTQTPRYLIKTRGQQVTLSCSPISGHRSVSWYQQTPGQGLQFLFEYFSETQRNKGNFPGRFSGRQFSNSRSEMNVSTLELGDSALYLCASSSQGGRVTEAFFGQGTRLTVV.

The chain couples TRBV11-1 to TRBJ1-4; D unresolved. The CDR3 runs to 14 residues. The V and J ends lost 4 bases and 6 bases respectively, with 12 bases between them. Germline assignment: CDR1 SGHAT and CDR2 FQDESV (reference sequence). For the CDR3, the DNA is TGTGCCAGCAGCTCCCCGGACTTATATGAAAAACTGTTTTTT. Translation: CASSSPDLYEKLFF.

The chain uses TRBV6-5 and TRBJ1-3, with 7 bases lining up with TRBD1. Per the germline V gene, CDR1 is MNHEY and CDR2 is SVGAGI. The CDR3 spans 13 residues. V dropped 10 bases and J dropped 3; count of bases not matched to a gene: 6. In DNA form, the CDR3 reads TGTGCCACTACAGGGGAGCATGGAAACACCATATATTTT. Amino acids: CATTGEHGNTIYF.

The rearrangement joins TRBV5-1 to TRBJ1-2; possible D gene TRBD1, 5 bases. V was shortened by 2 bases and J by 1 base, with 12 bases between the two germline ends. This CDR3 is built from 15 residues. CDR1 and CDR2 from the germline V gene are SGHRS and YFSETQ. CDR3 in DNA: TGCGCCAGCAGCTTCCAGGGAACTATTAACTATGGCTACACCTTC. It encodes CASSFQGTINYGYTF. Supplemented by reference TRBV5-1 and TRBJ1-2, the full variable domain reads KAGVTQTPRYLIKTRGQQVTLSCSPISGHRSVSWYQQTPGQGLQFLFEYFSETQRNKGNFPGRFSGRQFSNSRSEMNVSTLELGDSALYLCASSFQGTINYGYTFGSGTRLTVV.

The table lists this clone with a count of one. V gene TRBV5-1 combines with J gene TRBJ1-2; 10 positions agree with TRBD1. The CDR3 extends over 14 amino acids. Per the germline V gene, CDR1 is SGHRS and CDR2 is YFSETQ. Losses at the gene ends were 7 bases for V and 5 bases for J; bases not matched to a gene: 8. CDR3 nucleotides: TGCGCCAGCGTACCGGGACAGGGGCTTTATGGCTACACCTTC. This encodes CASVPGQGLYGYTF.

This chain connects TRBV4-2 to TRBJ1-1; D possibly corresponds to TRBD1 (5 bases). The CDR3 is 14 amino acids. CDR1 and CDR2 (germline): LGHNA, YNFKEQ. Trimming took 1 base from V and 3 from J, leaving 9 bases between them. DNA of the CDR3: TGTGCCAGCAGCCAAGGGGGCCGGGACACTGAAGCTTTCTTT. This sequence encodes CASSQGGRDTEAFF.

The chain is built from TRBV7-2 and TRBJ1-5; no firm D call. Trimming cost V 1 base and J 4 bases, with 11 bases left between them. The CDR3 contains 15 residues. Germline CDR1 and CDR2: SGHTA and FQGNSA. The CDR3 loop reads CASSLDPTPNQPQHF. The CDR3, as DNA: TGTGCCAGCAGCTTAGACCCTACCCCTAATCAGCCCCAGCATTTT. Looking up the rest from reference TRBV7-2 and TRBJ1-5 gives the full variable domain: GAGVSQSPSNKVTEKGKDVELRCDPISGHTALYWYRQSLGQGLEFLIYFQGNSAPDKSGLPSDRFSAERTGGSVSTLTIQRTQQEDSAVYLCASSLDPTPNQPQHFGDGTRLSIL.

This rearrangement joins TRBV7-9 to TRBJ2-2, with 8 bases that match TRBD1. The CDR3 loop spans 14 amino acids. Trimming removed 5 bases from V and 9 bases from J; junction bases left unmatched: 8. The germline CDR1 and CDR2 sequences are SEHNR and FQNEAQ (reference sequence). The DNA for the CDR3 is TGTGCCAGCAGCCCTGGACAGGGCCAGAGGGAGCTGTTTTTT. Residues: CASSPGQGQRELFF.